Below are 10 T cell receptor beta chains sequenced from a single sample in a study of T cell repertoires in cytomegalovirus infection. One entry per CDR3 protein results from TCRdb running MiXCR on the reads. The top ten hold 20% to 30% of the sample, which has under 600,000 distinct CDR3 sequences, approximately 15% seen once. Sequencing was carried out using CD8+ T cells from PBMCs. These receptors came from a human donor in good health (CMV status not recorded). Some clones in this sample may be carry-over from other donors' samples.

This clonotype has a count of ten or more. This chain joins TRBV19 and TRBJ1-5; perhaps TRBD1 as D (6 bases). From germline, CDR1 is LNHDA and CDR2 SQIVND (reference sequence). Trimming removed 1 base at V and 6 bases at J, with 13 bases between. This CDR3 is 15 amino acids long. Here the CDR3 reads CASSIGAGAGQPQHF. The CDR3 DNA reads TGTGCCAGTAGTATAGGGGCAGGGGCAGGTCAGCCCCAGCATTTT.

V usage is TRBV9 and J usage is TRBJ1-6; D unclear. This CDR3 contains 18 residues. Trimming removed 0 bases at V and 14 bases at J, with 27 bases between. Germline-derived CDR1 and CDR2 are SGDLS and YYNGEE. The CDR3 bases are TGTGCCAGCAGCGTAGAAAAAGAGGTTGGACTCTCCGGTTGGGCCCTCCACTTT. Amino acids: CASSVEKEVGLSGWALHF.

The CDR3 nucleotides read TGTGCCAGCAGTTCGGGGGCGAGCTCCTACAATGAGCAGTTCTTC. It encodes CASSSGASSYNEQFF. This rearrangement joins TRBV28 to TRBJ2-1; D is tentatively TRBD1 or TRBD2 (6 bases each). The CDR3 is 15 amino acids. Germline assignment: CDR1 MDHEN and CDR2 SYDVKM. V was shortened by 4 bases and J by 0 bases, with 10 bases between the two germline ends.

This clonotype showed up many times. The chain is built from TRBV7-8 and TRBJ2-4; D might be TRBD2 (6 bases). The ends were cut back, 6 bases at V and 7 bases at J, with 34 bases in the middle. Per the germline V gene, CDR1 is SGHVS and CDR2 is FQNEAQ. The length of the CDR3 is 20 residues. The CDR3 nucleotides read TGTGCCAGCAGTTCGATGATCTTACCGGGACTCCAAAAACGTCGGAACATTCAGTACTTC. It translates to CASSSMILPGLQKRRNIQYF. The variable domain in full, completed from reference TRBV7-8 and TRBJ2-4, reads GAGVSQSPRYKVAKRGQDVALRCDPISGHVSLFWYQQALGQGPEFLTYFQNEAQLDKSGLPSDRFFAERPEGSVSTLKIQRTQQEDSAVYLCASSSMILPGLQKRRNIQYFGAGTRLSVL.

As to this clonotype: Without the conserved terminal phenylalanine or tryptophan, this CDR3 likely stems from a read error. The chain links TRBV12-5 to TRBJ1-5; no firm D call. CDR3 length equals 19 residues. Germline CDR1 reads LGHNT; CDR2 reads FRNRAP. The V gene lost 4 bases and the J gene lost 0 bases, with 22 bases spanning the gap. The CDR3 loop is CASGSLQFLTFPSNQPQHS. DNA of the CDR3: TGTGCTAGTGGTTCGCTCCAATTCTTGACATTCCCTAGCAATCAGCCCCAGCATTCT.

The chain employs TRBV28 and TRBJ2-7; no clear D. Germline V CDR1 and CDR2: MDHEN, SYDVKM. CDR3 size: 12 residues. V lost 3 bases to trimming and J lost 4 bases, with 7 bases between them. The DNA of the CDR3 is TGTGCCAGCAGTTTTAGTAGGTACGAGCAGTACTTC. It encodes CASSFSRYEQYF.

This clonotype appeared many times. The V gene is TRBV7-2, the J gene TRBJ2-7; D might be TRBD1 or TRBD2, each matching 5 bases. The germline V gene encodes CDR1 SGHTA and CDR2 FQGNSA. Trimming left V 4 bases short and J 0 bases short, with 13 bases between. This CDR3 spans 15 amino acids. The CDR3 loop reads CASSWAGTISYEQYF. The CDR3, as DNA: TGTGCCAGCAGCTGGGCCGGGACGATCTCCTACGAGCAGTACTTC.

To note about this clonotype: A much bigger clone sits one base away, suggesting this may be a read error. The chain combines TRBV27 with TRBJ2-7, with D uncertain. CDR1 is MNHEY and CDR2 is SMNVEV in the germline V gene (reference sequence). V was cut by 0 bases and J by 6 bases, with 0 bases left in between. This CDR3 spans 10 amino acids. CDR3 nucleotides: TGTGCCAGCAGTTTATCCGAGCAGTACTTC. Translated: CASSLSEQYF.

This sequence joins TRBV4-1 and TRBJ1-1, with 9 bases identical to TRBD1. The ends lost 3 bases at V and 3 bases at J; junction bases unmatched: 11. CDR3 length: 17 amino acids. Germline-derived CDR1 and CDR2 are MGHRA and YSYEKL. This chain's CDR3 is CASSHTPGQGTDTEAFF. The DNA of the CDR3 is TGCGCCAGCAGCCATACCCCGGGACAGGGAACGGACACTGAAGCTTTCTTT.

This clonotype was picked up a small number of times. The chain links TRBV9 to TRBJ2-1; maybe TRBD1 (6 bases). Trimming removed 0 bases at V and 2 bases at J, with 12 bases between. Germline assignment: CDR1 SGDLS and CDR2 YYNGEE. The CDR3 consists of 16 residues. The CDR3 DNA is TGTGCCAGCAGCGTAGAAGGGGGTTCCGCCTACAATGAGCAGTTCTTC. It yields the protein CASSVEGGSAYNEQFF.